The 13 T cell receptor beta chains listed next were all sequenced from one sample in a study of cytomegalovirus exposure and HLA in healthy donors. The PCR employed 60 Vbeta primers together with 13 Jbeta primers. Method: immunoSEQ multiplex PCR; TCRdb's copy keeps in-frame clones and lacks some. The sample yields tens of thousands of clones, around 80% seen once. Sequenced: PBMCs. All receptors come from a male donor in good health and CMV-seronegative.

This clone was counted a single time. The V call is TRBV19, the J call TRBJ1-3; 7 bases map to TRBD1. J gave up 2 bases and V 5 bases, and 6 bases lay outside the gene matches. Germline-derived CDR1 and CDR2 are LNHDA and SQIVND (reference sequence). The CDR3 covers 15 residues. This CDR3 reads CASSPRTGAGNTIYF. CDR3 nucleotide sequence: TGTGCCAGTAGTCCGAGGACAGGTGCTGGAAACACCATATATTTT.

The V and J genes are TRBV28 and TRBJ1-5; TRBD1 might be the D (6 bases). Germline loops: CDR1 MDHEN, CDR2 SYDVKM. CDR3 size: 14 residues. V was cut by 2 bases and J by 9 bases, with 14 bases left in between. The CDR3 DNA sequence: TGTGCCAGCAGTTTAAACAGGGTAGGTCGGCCCCAGCATTTT. This codes for CASSLNRVGRPQHF.

This chain connects TRBV5-4 to TRBJ2-3; D is possibly TRBD1 (5 bases). The V gene lost 3 bases and the J gene lost 2 bases, with 10 bases spanning the gap. The CDR3 totals 14 residues. Germline V gives CDR1 SGHNT, CDR2 YYREEE (reference sequence). DNA of the CDR3: TGTGCCAGCAGCTCAACAGGAGCCACAGATACGCAGTATTTT. It translates to CASSSTGATDTQYF.

The rearrangement links TRBV28 to TRBJ1-1; D call uncertain. From germline, CDR1 is MDHEN and CDR2 SYDVKM. This CDR3 comprises 16 residues. With 7 bases removed from V and 3 bases from J, the gap between germline ends came to 21 bases. Written as DNA, the CDR3 is TGTGCCAGCAAGCTGCTTTCTCCTGGTATAGACACTGAAGCTTTCTTT. This translates into CASKLLSPGIDTEAFF.

The rearrangement joins TRBV12-5 to TRBJ2-5; TRBD1 is a possible D gene (6 bases). V was pared by 1 base and J by 5 bases, with 14 bases between. The CDR3 consists of 15 residues. Germline lookup yields CDR1 LGHNT and CDR2 FRNRAP. The CDR3 coding sequence is TGTGCTAGTGGTTTGGGGGACACGGCTGGGGAGACCCAGTACTTC. The encoded protein is CASGLGDTAGETQYF. The entire variable domain, with the rest obtained from reference TRBV12-5 and TRBJ2-5, is as follows: DARVTQTPRHKVTEMGQEVTMRCQPILGHNTVFWYRQTMMQGLELLAYFRNRAPLDDSGMPKDRFSAEMPDATLATLKIQPSEPRDSAVYFCASGLGDTAGETQYFGPGTRLLVL.

On this clone: The junction and the germline gene differ at one end; a read error may be behind it. The rearrangement uses TRBV27 and TRBJ1-5; D not certain. The CDR3 covers 14 residues. The germline gives CDR1 MNHEY, CDR2 SMNVEV (reference sequence). The CDR3 DNA follows: TGTGCCAGCAGTCCCGGGATGGGCAATCAGCCCCAGAATTTT. This codes for CASSPGMGNQPQNF.

The chain joins TRBV4-1 to TRBJ1-3; D call uncertain. V was cut by 4 bases and J by 9 bases, with 10 bases left in between. The CDR3 is made up of 12 amino acids. The germline CDR1 and CDR2 sequences are MGHRA and YSYEKL. CDR3 DNA sequence: TGCGCCAGCAGCCCAAACGGAGCCACCATATATTTT. Its translation: CASSPNGATIYF.

The chain couples TRBV30 to TRBJ2-7, with a weak D call TRBD1 (6 bases). The germline V and J ends were trimmed by 5 bases and 6 bases, with 17 bases remaining between them. The CDR3 length is 13 residues. Looked up from germline, CDR1 is GTSNPN and CDR2 is SVGIG (reference sequence). The CDR3 is CAWVDSRLVEQYF. The CDR3 DNA reads as TGTGCCTGGGTGGACAGCCGCCTTGTCGAGCAGTACTTC.

The gene calls are TRBV9 and TRBJ2-5, with 9 bases that match TRBD2. The CDR3 loop spans 13 amino acids. The V and J ends lost 4 bases and 2 bases, in that order; junction bases with no gene match: 0. Germline V gene data show CDR1 as SGDLS and CDR2 as YYNGEE. The DNA for the CDR3 is TGTGCCAGCAGCAGCGGGGGGCAAGAGACCCAGTACTTC. Translating it yields CASSSGGQETQYF.

This chain links TRBV29-1 with TRBJ2-1; D is undetermined. V gave up 2 bases and J gave up 9 bases, with 11 bases separating them. This CDR3 is 12 amino acids long. Germline-derived CDR1 and CDR2 are SQVTM and ANQGSEA. CDR3: CSVEYQVREQFF. CDR3 sequence (DNA): TGCAGCGTTGAATACCAGGTCCGTGAGCAGTTCTTC.

The V and J genes are TRBV28 and TRBJ2-1; no reliable D call. V shed 5 bases and J shed 0 bases, with 11 bases lying between them. Germline loops: CDR1 MDHEN, CDR2 SYDVKM. The CDR3 has 15 residues. The CDR3 sequence is CASSLTEDSYNEQFF. The CDR3 DNA reads as TGTGCCAGCAGTCTAACCGAAGACTCCTACAATGAGCAGTTCTTC.

This chain joins TRBV6-1 and TRBJ2-5; D is possibly TRBD1 (5 bases). CDR1 and CDR2 (germline): MNHNS, SASEGT. This CDR3 spans 14 amino acids. Trimming took off 8 bases at V and 2 bases at J, with 15 bases between the two ends. The CDR3 protein is CASQLDRGQETQYF. The CDR3 DNA reads TGTGCCAGCCAACTCGATAGGGGACAAGAGACCCAGTACTTC.

The chain combines TRBV4-3 with TRBJ2-1, with 8 bases lining up with TRBD2. There are 17 residues in the CDR3. V shed 0 bases and J 4 bases; nucleotides not matched to a gene: 8. CDR1 is LGHNA, CDR2 YSLEER, per germline. CDR3: CASSQDPRTSSYNEQFF. CDR3 in DNA: TGCGCCAGCAGCCAAGATCCGAGGACTAGCAGTTACAATGAGCAGTTCTTC.